Listed here are 18 T cell receptor beta chains from one sample, sequenced in a study of CD4 T cells in relation to SARS-CoV-2 and coronaviruses. The method was immunoSEQ multiplex PCR; TCRdb's version includes in-frame clones alone and lacks a portion of them. The data hold about 26,000 clones, with 73% observed a single time. Before the COVID-19 pandemic, during about 2011-2019, CD4+ T cells were taken from unexposed donors. Isolation of CD4+ T cells took place after approximately eleven days in culture. Their target antigens are unknown. Sequencing input: CD4+ T cells from PBMCs, cultured in vitro. These receptors were obtained from a human donor in good health.

This clone has just a few counts. The gene calls are TRBV2 and TRBJ2-7; a possible D gene is TRBD2 (6 bases). This CDR3 region has 11 residues. Trimming took 7 bases from V and 6 from J, leaving 10 bases between them. The germline V gene has CDR1 SNHLY and CDR2 FYNNEI. This chain's CDR3 is CASKVGGEQYF. CDR3 bases: TGTGCCAGCAAGGTGGGAGGCGAGCAGTACTTC.

This clone came up a few times. The gene calls are TRBV9 and TRBJ2-2; 12 nucleotides line up with TRBD2. J was trimmed by 3 bases and V by 3 bases; bases with no gene match: 3. From germline, CDR1 is SGDLS and CDR2 YYNGEE. The CDR3 runs to 16 residues. The chain's CDR3 is CASSEGLAGDTGELFF. DNA for the CDR3: TGTGCCAGCAGCGAGGGACTAGCGGGTGACACCGGGGAGCTGTTTTTT.

The chain carries TRBV6-5 and TRBJ1-4, with 7 bases fitting TRBD1. The CDR3 sequence is 14 residues long. The ends lost 4 bases at V and 8 bases at J; junction bases unmatched: 7. CDR1 and CDR2 (germline): MNHEY, SVGAGI. The CDR3: CASSFRQGREKLFF. CDR3 DNA sequence: TGTGCCAGCAGTTTCCGACAGGGTCGAGAAAAACTGTTTTTT.

Here the CDR3 reads CASSLDRRTGDDEQFF. The CDR3 DNA follows: TGTGCCAGCAGCTTAGACCGCCGGACAGGGGACGATGAGCAGTTCTTC. This sequence joins TRBV7-8 and TRBJ2-1; 9 bases are shared with TRBD1. In germline, CDR1 is SGHVS, CDR2 FQNEAQ. This CDR3 comprises 16 residues. Trimming cost V 1 base and J 8 bases; bases outside gene matches: 9.

V and J are TRBV19 and TRBJ2-1; 12 bases agree with TRBD2. The junction had 10 bases not matched to a gene; V was cut back by 3 bases and J by 10 bases. This CDR3 spans 16 amino acids. Per germline, CDR1 LNHDA and CDR2 SQIVND (reference sequence). The CDR3 DNA reads as TGTGCCAGTAGTATGTTAGAACTAGCGGGAGGTCGGGAGCAGTTCTTC. This codes for CASSMLELAGGREQFF.

The gene calls are TRBV10-1 and TRBJ2-3; 9 bases match TRBD1. Germline assignment: CDR1 WNHNN and CDR2 SYGVQD (reference sequence). V lost 0 bases, J lost 4 bases, and 5 bases stayed unmatched. The CDR3 totals 16 residues. CDR3 sequence: CASSESTGGSADTQYF. The CDR3 nucleotides read TGCGCCAGCAGTGAGTCGACAGGGGGTTCGGCAGATACGCAGTATTTT.

V usage is TRBV6-2 or TRBV6-3 and J usage is TRBJ2-1, with TRBD2 matching 9 bases. The CDR3 contains 15 residues. V lost 5 bases to trimming and J lost 2 bases; unmatched junction nucleotides: 4. Germline-derived CDR1 and CDR2 are MNHEY and SVGEGT. The CDR3 DNA reads TGTGCCAGCAGTCTAGCGGGGACCGCCTACAATGAGCAGTTCTTC. Its translation is CASSLAGTAYNEQFF.

The chain recombines TRBV7-9 with TRBJ1-3; D might be TRBD1 (5 bases). This CDR3 spans 15 amino acids. Germline CDR1 SEHNR, CDR2 FQNEAQ (reference sequence). The germline V and J ends were trimmed by 9 bases and 2 bases, with 17 bases remaining between them. The DNA for the CDR3 is TGTGCCAGGGTTGATATAGGGGCGGCTGGAAACACCATATATTTT. Protein sequence: CARVDIGAAGNTIYF.

This clone was picked up one time. The genes are TRBV4-3 and TRBJ1-4, with a weak D call TRBD1 (6 bases). The CDR3 has 15 residues. V dropped 1 base and J dropped 5 bases, with 11 bases sitting between them. The germline V gene has CDR1 LGHNA and CDR2 YSLEER. CDR3 DNA: TGCGCCAGCAGCCAAGCGGACAGAGGAAATGAAAAACTGTTTTTT. As protein: CASSQADRGNEKLFF.

This chain uses TRBV3-1 (or the pseudogene TRBV3-2) with TRBJ1-2, with a tentative D call TRBD1 (5 bases). The CDR3 extends over 14 amino acids. The germline CDR1 and CDR2 sequences are LGHDT and YNNKEL (reference sequence). Trimming left V 4 bases short and J 4 bases short, with 13 bases between. CDR3 in DNA: TGTGCCAGCAGCCCCTCAGCAGGGACCTATGGCTACACCTTC. Translated: CASSPSAGTYGYTF.

This CDR3 is CASSYRGYGYTF. DNA for the CDR3: TGTGCCAGCAGTTATAGGGGATATGGCTACACCTTC. This chain links TRBV6-5 with TRBJ1-2, with TRBD1 as a possible D gene (5 bases). CDR3 length: 12 residues. V shed 3 bases and J shed 5 bases, with 7 bases lying between them. Germline lookup yields CDR1 MNHEY and CDR2 SVGAGI.

The chain links TRBV7-2 to TRBJ1-2; 7 bases fit TRBD1. Germline V gene lookup returns CDR1 SGHTA and CDR2 FQGNSA. V shed 5 bases and J 1 base; nucleotides not matched to a gene: 7. This CDR3 spans 15 amino acids. Written as DNA, the CDR3 is TGTGCCAGCAGCCCCCGGACAGGCATTAACTATGGCTACACCTTC. Residues: CASSPRTGINYGYTF.

This rearrangement joins TRBV7-9 to TRBJ1-6, with TRBD1 matching 9 bases. The CDR3 sequence is 15 residues long. V shed 5 bases, J shed 7 bases, and the junction held 6 bases outside the gene matches. Per the germline V gene, CDR1 is SEHNR and CDR2 is FQNEAQ (reference sequence). CDR3 DNA sequence: TGTGCCAGCAGCCCACAGGGGGCTCGAAATTCACCCCTCCACTTT. The encoded protein is CASSPQGARNSPLHF.

The chain joins TRBV7-9 to TRBJ2-2; D is uncertain. Germline V gives CDR1 SEHNR, CDR2 FQNEAQ (reference sequence). The CDR3 is made up of 14 amino acids. V lost 2 bases and J lost 1, with 5 bases in between. CDR3 in amino acids: CASSLRGNTGELFF. CDR3 nucleotides: TGTGCCAGCAGCTTAAGAGGGAACACCGGGGAGCTGTTTTTT.

The rearrangement joins TRBV4-3 to TRBJ2-4; possibly TRBD1 for D (6 bases). V was cut by 3 bases and J by 6 bases, with 21 bases left in between. The CDR3 runs 17 residues. Germline lookup yields CDR1 LGHNA and CDR2 YSLEER. CDR3: CASSQDLPGQPGNIQYF. For the CDR3, the DNA is TGCGCCAGCAGCCAGGATTTACCTGGACAGCCTGGAAACATTCAGTACTTC.

CDR3 nucleotides: TGCGCCAGCAGGGAGACGGGGGCGCGGTCGGTTCCAGCTTTCTTT. Translating gives CASRETGARSVPAFF. The chain links TRBV5-1 to TRBJ1-1, with D maybe TRBD1 (6 bases). Germline CDR1 is SGHRS and CDR2 is YFSETQ. The V end lost 5 bases, the J end lost 10 bases, and 24 bases lay between the germline ends. The length of the CDR3 is 15 residues.

The chain is built from TRBV7-2 and TRBJ1-2; D possibly corresponds to TRBD1 (6 bases). Trimming pared 0 bases from V and 8 bases from J, leaving 16 bases between. The germline V gene encodes CDR1 SGHTA and CDR2 FQGNSA. CDR3 length: 15 residues. The CDR3 protein is CASSLAMGAVGGYTF. CDR3 bases: TGTGCCAGCAGCTTAGCGATGGGGGCTGTGGGAGGCTACACCTTC.

This sequence joins TRBV5-1 and TRBJ2-1, with TRBD2 matching 9 bases. The V gene end was trimmed by 7 bases and the J gene end by 8 bases; junction bases not matched to a gene: 13. Per germline, CDR1 SGHRS and CDR2 YFSETQ. This CDR3 spans 15 amino acids. The chain's CDR3 is CASCPSGNLVDEQFF. CDR3 sequence (DNA): TGCGCCAGCTGCCCTAGCGGGAATTTGGTCGATGAGCAGTTCTTC.